One and the same sample provided the 27 T cell receptor beta chains below, sequenced in a study of blood T cell repertoires in COVID-19 (dated by TCRdb to about 2020). Libraries came from the immunoSEQ multiplex PCR assay. This immuneACCESS table, as held by TCRdb, lists in-frame sequences with V and J called but not all clones. Of the missing ones, under half trace to an unresolved V gene in checked studies; the others have no known cause. The sample table lists tens of thousands of clones, about 75% of them with a count of one. Clones ranked in the top ten supply about 30% of the sample. The sequenced sample was peripheral blood. The receptors were gathered from a human donor in a cohort sampled during active COVID-19.

Only a few counts were recorded for this clone. This sequence joins TRBV6-6 and TRBJ1-2; 7 bases fit TRBD1. The junction had 6 bases not matched to a gene; V was cut back by 3 bases and J by 2 bases. Germline lookup yields CDR1 MNHNY and CDR2 SVGAGI (reference sequence). The CDR3 contains 15 residues. The CDR3 loop reads CASSYARDSNYGYTF. CDR3 bases: TGTGCCAGCAGTTATGCCCGGGACAGCAACTATGGCTACACCTTC.

The rearrangement uses TRBV2 and TRBJ2-7; 8 nucleotides align to TRBD2. From germline, CDR1 is SNHLY and CDR2 FYNNEI. V was clipped by 4 bases and J by 3 bases; unmatched bases: 5. There are 14 residues in the CDR3. The CDR3 protein is CASSGASGRYEQYF. The CDR3 DNA is TGTGCCAGCAGTGGGGCTAGCGGGCGCTACGAGCAGTACTTC.

The chain uses TRBV12-5 and TRBJ1-2; D is uncertain. The CDR3 runs 15 residues. CDR1 is LGHNT, CDR2 FRNRAP, per germline. V was shortened by 0 bases and J by 0 bases, with 8 bases between the two germline ends. The CDR3 DNA reads as TGTGCTAGTGGTTTGGTACCGGGTTCTAACTATGGCTACACCTTC. Residues: CASGLVPGSNYGYTF.

The sample holds one count of this clone. The V call is TRBV27, the J call TRBJ2-1, with 7 positions matching TRBD1. V gave up 7 bases and J gave up 2 bases; unmatched junction bases: 5. The length of the CDR3 is 14 residues. Looked up from germline, CDR1 is MNHEY and CDR2 is SMNVEV (reference sequence). CDR3 residues: CASTPRGTYNEQFF. The CDR3 DNA is TGTGCCAGCACCCCCAGGGGGACCTACAATGAGCAGTTCTTC.

The chain recombines TRBV15 with TRBJ2-5; TRBD2 matches at 13 bases. J lost 7 bases, V lost 8 bases, and 7 bases had no gene match. Germline V gene data show CDR1 as LNHNV and CDR2 as YYDKDF (reference sequence). The CDR3 runs 14 residues. CDR3 coding DNA: TGTGCCACCGCAGGGACTAGCGGGGTGGGGACCCAGTACTTC. Translation: CATAGTSGVGTQYF.

V usage is TRBV7-2 and J usage is TRBJ2-7; 7 bases are a match to TRBD1. The CDR3 spans 13 residues. In germline, CDR1 is SGHTA, CDR2 FQGNSA. J gave up 5 bases and V 5 bases, and 6 bases lay outside the gene matches. The CDR3 nucleotides are TGTGCCAGCAGCACCGACAGGGCCAACGAGCAGTACTTC. It encodes CASSTDRANEQYF. Together with reference TRBV7-2 and TRBJ2-7, the CDR3 gives the full variable domain: GAGVSQSPSNKVTEKGKDVELRCDPISGHTALYWYRQSLGQGLEFLIYFQGNSAPDKSGLPSDRFSAERTGGSVSTLTIQRTQQEDSAVYLCASSTDRANEQYFGPGTRLTVT.

This clone showed up just a few times. This chain connects TRBV11-2 to TRBJ2-3; tentative D call: TRBD2 (6 bases). CDR1 and CDR2 from the germline V gene are SGHAT and FQNNGV. The V and J ends lost 5 bases and 7 bases respectively, with 16 bases between them. This CDR3 spans 14 amino acids. CDR3 in amino acids: CASSPGPGTHTQYF. The CDR3 nucleotides read TGTGCCAGCAGCCCCGGGCCCGGGACTCATACGCAGTATTTT.

The chain uses TRBV29-1 and TRBJ1-2; D call uncertain. The germline gives CDR1 SQVTM, CDR2 ANQGSEA. The CDR3 is 13 residues long. With 6 bases removed from V and 1 base from J, the gap between germline ends came to 12 bases. In DNA form, the CDR3 reads TGCAGCGTAACCGGACTCATTAACTATGGCTACACCTTC. Encoded protein: CSVTGLINYGYTF.

The chain uses TRBV10-3 and TRBJ2-1; D perhaps matches TRBD1 (5 bases). Germline CDR1 is ENHRY and CDR2 is SYGVKD. The CDR3 is 14 residues long. V was trimmed by 2 bases and J by 5 bases, leaving 10 bases between them. CDR3: CAISEGAVHNEQFF. In DNA form, the CDR3 reads TGTGCCATCAGTGAGGGGGCAGTTCACAATGAGCAGTTCTTC.

The rearrangement links TRBV3-1 (or the pseudogene TRBV3-2) to TRBJ1-2; D is possibly TRBD1 (5 bases). Per germline, CDR1 LGHDT and CDR2 YNNKEL (reference sequence). This CDR3 has 13 amino acids. The V end was cut by 4 bases, the J end by 4 bases, with 10 bases between. CDR3 residues: CASSPGGSYGYTF. The CDR3 DNA reads as TGTGCCAGCAGCCCGGGGGGGTCCTATGGCTACACCTTC.

This chain links TRBV5-1 with TRBJ2-1; D unclear. The V and J ends lost 4 bases and 0 bases respectively, with 14 bases between them. Looked up from germline, CDR1 is SGHRS and CDR2 is YFSETQ. The CDR3 has 16 amino acids. The CDR3 reads CASSPEGASSYNEQFF. The CDR3 coding sequence is TGCGCCAGCAGCCCGGAAGGAGCCAGCTCCTACAATGAGCAGTTCTTC.

The genes are TRBV11-2 and TRBJ2-1; perhaps TRBD1 as D (6 bases). Germline CDR1 reads SGHAT; CDR2 reads FQNNGV. This CDR3 spans 15 amino acids. V lost 5 bases to trimming and J lost 7 bases, with 18 bases between them. The CDR3 DNA follows: TGTGCCAGCAGCCCAGGGGATTCCGGGGCGAATGAGCAGTTCTTC. It yields the protein CASSPGDSGANEQFF.

The chain uses TRBV6-5 and TRBJ1-2; D may be TRBD1 (6 bases). This CDR3 is built from 13 residues. Germline CDR1 and CDR2: MNHEY and SVGAGI. Trimming stripped 6 bases from V and 7 bases from J, with 15 bases between. Written as DNA, the CDR3 is TGTGCCAGCAGCCCACAGGGCAGCGGTGGCTACACCTTC. Protein: CASSPQGSGGYTF.

The chain employs TRBV6-1 and TRBJ2-3; TRBD1 matches 8 bases. Trimming at V came to 0 bases and at J to 3 bases, leaving 8 bases not matched to a gene. CDR3 length equals 17 residues. Germline CDR1 and CDR2: MNHNS and SASEGT. CDR3 DNA: TGTGCCAGCAGTGAAGCGGGGACAGGAGGTCAAACAGATACGCAGTATTTT. It specifies CASSEAGTGGQTDTQYF.

This rearrangement joins TRBV3-1 (or the pseudogene TRBV3-2) to TRBJ1-5; D not certain. CDR3 length: 13 amino acids. The V gene lost 1 base and the J gene lost 8 bases, with 9 bases spanning the gap. CDR1 is LGHDT, CDR2 YNNKEL, per germline (reference sequence). CDR3: CASSQVGNEPQHF. The CDR3 coding sequence is TGTGCCAGCAGCCAAGTCGGGAATGAGCCCCAGCATTTT.

This chain connects TRBV25-1 to TRBJ1-6; tentative D call: TRBD1 (5 bases). The V gene's germline CDR1 is MGHDK and CDR2 SYGVNS. The CDR3 extends over 12 amino acids. V gave up 5 bases and J gave up 10 bases, with 9 bases separating them. CDR3 in amino acids: CASSSAGSPLHF. The CDR3 DNA reads as TGTGCCAGCAGTTCAGCAGGGTCACCCCTCCACTTT.

The chain combines TRBV7-2 with TRBJ1-1; perhaps TRBD1 as D (6 bases). Trimming stripped 3 bases from V and 6 bases from J, with 11 bases between. Germline loops: CDR1 SGHTA, CDR2 FQGNSA. The CDR3 has 13 residues. Here the CDR3 reads CASSFRGGSEAFF. The CDR3 region has the DNA TGTGCCAGCAGCTTCAGGGGTGGGTCTGAAGCTTTCTTT.

CDR3 sequence: CASISAGDTIYF. For the CDR3, the DNA is TGTGCCAGCATTTCCGCCGGGGACACCATATATTTT. The chain is built from TRBV27 and TRBJ1-3, with D hard to call. The CDR3 consists of 12 residues. V was clipped by 7 bases and J by 8 bases, with 12 bases between them. The germline V gene has CDR1 MNHEY and CDR2 SMNVEV (reference sequence).

The chain couples TRBV9 to TRBJ2-2; D not certain. CDR3 length equals 13 residues. Trimming pared 2 bases from V and 2 bases from J, leaving 4 bases between. Germline values: CDR1 SGDLS, CDR2 YYNGEE. The CDR3 DNA is TGTGCCAGCAGCGTCAGAAACACCGGGGAGCTGTTTTTT. Its translation: CASSVRNTGELFF.

This clone was recorded only once. The chain has TRBV4-1 and TRBJ2-5; TRBD2 aligns across 13 bases. Trimming at V came to 0 bases and at J to 5 bases, leaving 6 bases not matched to a gene. Germline lookup yields CDR1 MGHRA and CDR2 YSYEKL. CDR3 length: 17 amino acids. In DNA, the CDR3 is TGCGCCAGCAGCCAAGATGGACTAGCGGGGGTTGGGGAGACCCAGTACTTC. This encodes CASSQDGLAGVGETQYF.

This rearrangement joins TRBV2 to TRBJ2-2; 9 nucleotides align to TRBD1. V lost 8 bases, J lost 5 bases, and 9 bases stayed unmatched. The CDR3 is 15 residues long. Germline assignment: CDR1 SNHLY and CDR2 FYNNEI. In DNA, the CDR3 is TGTGCCAGCCGCCGGGACAGGGTCGGAACCGGGGAGCTGTTTTTT. It specifies CASRRDRVGTGELFF.

This clone was seen just once. The V and J genes are TRBV27 and TRBJ1-6; D might be TRBD1 (6 bases). Germline CDR1 reads MNHEY; CDR2 reads SMNVEV (reference sequence). The CDR3 extends over 15 amino acids. V dropped 0 bases and J dropped 10 bases, with 13 bases sitting between them. The chain's CDR3 is CASSLSGRGGSPLHF. The CDR3 DNA sequence: TGTGCCAGCAGTTTATCGGGGAGGGGGGGCTCACCCCTCCACTTT.

The chain recombines TRBV11-2 with TRBJ1-1; 8 nucleotides line up with TRBD1. The V and J ends lost 1 base and 8 bases, in that order; junction bases with no gene match: 6. CDR1 SGHAT and CDR2 FQNNGV come from the germline V gene. The CDR3 is made up of 14 amino acids. The CDR3 here is CASSLGARQGEAFF. The CDR3 bases are TGTGCCAGCAGCTTAGGGGCCCGACAGGGGGAAGCTTTCTTT.

The chain joins TRBV28 to TRBJ2-7; 7 bases fit TRBD1. Germline V lookup: CDR1 MDHEN, CDR2 SYDVKM. The CDR3 totals 12 residues. J gave up 3 bases and V 11 bases, and 7 bases lay outside the gene matches. CDR3 bases: TGTGCCGGGGGAGCAGGGGGCTACGAGCAGTACTTC. It codes for CAGGAGGYEQYF.

This chain's CDR3 is CASSIKGANYGYTF. CDR3 coding DNA: TGTGCCAGTAGTATAAAGGGAGCTAACTATGGCTACACCTTC. V and J are TRBV19 and TRBJ1-2; D is unresolved. Germline V CDR1 and CDR2: LNHDA, SQIVND (reference sequence). This CDR3 comprises 14 residues. V lost 2 bases and J lost 0, with 7 bases in between.

V usage is TRBV6-6 and J usage is TRBJ1-2; possibly TRBD1 for D (6 bases). V was shortened by 3 bases and J by 7 bases, with 15 bases between the two germline ends. The CDR3 is made up of 14 amino acids. Germline lookup yields CDR1 MNHNY and CDR2 SVGAGI (reference sequence). The CDR3 region has the DNA TGTGCCAGCAGTTATCGGCAGGGAGGGGGTGGCTACACCTTC. Amino acid sequence: CASSYRQGGGGYTF.

The CDR3 sequence: CASSLLLLGADRGGYGYTF. The CDR3 DNA sequence: TGTGCCAGCAGTTTACTACTTTTGGGAGCGGACAGGGGAGGCTATGGCTACACCTTC. V gene TRBV13 combines with J gene TRBJ1-2; 9 bases are shared with TRBD1. The trim removed 6 bases at V and 4 bases at J, leaving 21 bases unmatched. This CDR3 comprises 19 residues. Germline V gene lookup returns CDR1 PRHDT and CDR2 FYEKMQ (reference sequence).